Sequencing of this T cell receptor (beta chain) was carried out in a study of cytomegalovirus exposure and HLA in healthy donors. Overall study context: Earlier work reported around 110 million unique TCR beta sequences from 180 million or so T cells. Study conclusions and caveats: Many donors shared some public TCRs, even though most TCR sequences were rare.

As for the donors, each was a healthy bone marrow donor. This CDR3 is 15 amino acids long. V lost 5 bases, J lost 9 bases, and 8 bases stayed unmatched. Germline V gives CDR1 SGHVS, CDR2 FNYEAQ. Note on this clone: The antigen is unknown.

The PCR contained 60 Vbeta and 13 Jbeta primers. The data were produced by immunoSEQ multiplex PCR, yet TCRdb's version contains in-frame clones alone and is incomplete. In the table there are 100,000 to 150,000 clones, more than 70% of which are singletons. The chain joins TRBV7-6 to TRBJ2-1; 12 bases match TRBD2. This TCR was recovered from a man aged 50-59 years in good health and CMV-seronegative. Sequenced input: PBMCs. The CDR3 is CASSLTSGRLREQFF. Here the CDR3 DNA reads TGTGCCAGCAGCCTTACTAGCGGGAGGTTGCGTGAGCAGTTCTTC.